The clone carrying this T cell receptor (beta chain) was detected ten times or more. The sample comes from a study of Graves' ophthalmopathy and Graves' hyperthyroidism. The TCR beta CDR3 regions underwent amplification from RNA transcripts. The first round was an RT-PCR with HTBI primers, and the second round was a multiplex PCR. A single record per CDR3 protein comes from TCRdb applying MiXCR to the multiplex PCR reads. The sample carries about 500,000 distinct CDR3 sequences, 13% to 15% recorded once. The germline V gene encodes CDR1 SGHTA and CDR2 FQGNSA. V gave up 5 bases and J gave up 5 bases, with 15 bases separating them. CDR3 size: 14 residues.

This clonotype originated in a woman younger than 45 with Graves' ophthalmopathy. The sequenced sample was blood. This chain uses TRBV7-2 with TRBJ2-5; no firm D call. CDR3 DNA sequence: TGTGCCAGCAGCGATGACCTCCTCACGGAGACCCAGTACTTC. It codes for CASSDDLLTETQYF.